The rows below give T cell receptor beta chains drawn from one sample of a study of T cell responses to AZD1222 COVID-19 vaccine. Method: immunoSEQ multiplex PCR; TCRdb's copy keeps in-frame clones and lacks some. Of some 130,000 clones in the sample, approximately 84% were seen once. The material was peripheral blood, obtained on day 0 of AZD1222 vaccination. The source is an adult in good health. Each CDR3 is given with its conserved first and last residue. A D gene is named only where the DNA matches it firmly. Clone size is not always given. Where it is, it says once, few, many or a class for expanded clones.

TRBV18	TRBJ2-7	.	.	CASSPARGGYEQYF	TGTGCCAGCTCACCAGCTCGAGGTGGATACGAGCAGTACTTC
TRBV30	TRBJ2-7	.	.	CAWNQYQSYEQYF	TGTGCCTGGAATCAGTACCAGTCCTACGAGCAGTACTTC
TRBV28	TRBJ1-2	.	.	CASGRARTLYGYTF	TGTGCCAGCGGCCGTGCCCGGACACTCTATGGCTACACCTTC
TRBV5-1	TRBJ2-3	TRBD2	.	CASSLLAGESDTQYF	TGCGCCAGCAGCTTATTAGCGGGGGAGTCAGATACGCAGTATTTT
TRBV7-8	TRBJ1-6	TRBD1	few	CASSTATGSEFQFHF	TGTGCCAGCAGCACCGCGACAGGGTCTGAATTCCAATTCCACTTT
TRBV5-1	TRBJ2-1	.	.	CASSFNYEQFF	TGCGCCAGCAGCTTTAACTATGAGCAGTTCTTC
TRBV14	TRBJ1-6	.	.	CASSQNRATRDNSPLHF	TGTGCCAGCAGCCAAAACAGGGCAACGAGGGATAATTCACCCCTCCACTTT
TRBV9	TRBJ1-2	.	few	CASSPGLELNYGYTF	TGTGCCAGCAGCCCTGGACTGGAACTTAACTATGGCTACACCTTC
TRBV3-1/TRBV3-2	TRBJ2-5	.	.	CASSHLGGGETQYF	TGTGCCAGCAGCCACCTCGGAGGAGGGGAGACCCAGTACTTC
TRBV7-6	TRBJ2-6	.	.	CASSLPPGTLSGANVLTF	TGTGCCAGCAGCTTACCACCCGGGACACTTTCTGGGGCCAACGTCCTGACTTTC
TRBV30	TRBJ2-5	TRBD1	.	CAWRNRGRQETQYF	TGTGCCTGGAGGAACAGGGGAAGGCAAGAGACCCAGTACTTC
TRBV7-6	TRBJ1-1	.	.	CASSPGHMNTEAFF	TGTGCCAGCAGCCCAGGGCACATGAACACTGAAGCTTTCTTT
TRBV7-9	TRBJ1-4	.	few	CASSTGRGATNEKLFF	TGTGCCAGCAGCACGGGACGGGGGGCAACTAATGAAAAACTGTTTTTT
TRBV6-5	TRBJ2-7	.	.	CASSSRPAGFDYEQYF	TGTGCCAGCAGTTCCCGGCCCGCAGGGTTCGACTACGAGCAGTACTTC
TRBV3-1/TRBV3-2	TRBJ1-4	.	.	CASRGGANEKLFF	TGTGCCAGCCGGGGGGGTGCTAATGAAAAACTGTTTTTT
TRBV5-1	TRBJ2-7	.	.	CASSLLGSSYEQYF	TGCGCCAGCAGCTTGTTGGGCAGCTCCTACGAGCAGTACTTC
TRBV29-1	TRBJ1-4	.	.	CSVVWRGHNEKLFF	TGCAGCGTTGTTTGGAGGGGTCATAATGAAAAACTGTTTTTT
TRBV5-1	TRBJ1-5	TRBD1	.	CASSVTGDQPQHF	TGCGCCAGCAGCGTGACAGGGGACCAGCCCCAGCATTTT
TRBV11-1	TRBJ1-1	.	.	CASSPSAVNTEAFF	TGTGCCAGCAGTCCTTCAGCCGTGAACACTGAAGCTTTCTTT
TRBV19	TRBJ2-2	.	.	CASTRGRWNTGELFF	TGTGCCAGTACTCGAGGACGGTGGAACACCGGGGAGCTGTTTTTT
TRBV27	TRBJ1-4	.	.	CASRQATDWGVNEKLFF	TGTGCCAGCAGGCAAGCGACAGACTGGGGGGTGAATGAAAAACTGTTTTTT
TRBV27	TRBJ1-5	.	.	CASSRTSNQPQHF	TGTGCCAGCAGTCGCACCAGCAATCAGCCCCAGCATTTT
TRBV2	TRBJ2-1	TRBD2	.	CASSEGLAGGQEEQFF	TGTGCCAGCAGCGAAGGACTAGCGGGGGGGCAGGAGGAGCAGTTCTTC
TRBV5-4	TRBJ1-3	.	.	CASSPGLGSSGNTIYF	TGTGCCAGCAGCCCGGGCCTGGGGAGCTCTGGAAACACCATATATTTT
TRBV5-6	TRBJ1-5	.	once	CASSLNWGRNQPQHF	TGTGCCAGCAGCTTAAACTGGGGGCGAAATCAGCCCCAGCATTTT
TRBV5-1	TRBJ1-2	.	.	CASSLNPTGNYGYTF	TGCGCCAGCAGCTTGAACCCTACAGGGAACTATGGCTACACCTTC
TRBV4-1	TRBJ2-2	.	.	CASSQEGGASTGELFF	TGCGCCAGCAGCCAAGAAGGGGGGGCGTCGACCGGGGAGCTGTTTTTT
TRBV6-1	TRBJ2-2	.	.	CASSGRPGVDTGELFF	TGTGCCAGCAGTGGCCGACCGGGGGTGGACACCGGGGAGCTGTTTTTT
TRBV7-9	TRBJ2-1	TRBD2	many	CASSLGGASGPNNEQFF	TGTGCCAGCAGCTTAGGAGGGGCTAGCGGGCCGAACAATGAGCAGTTCTTC
TRBV7-3	TRBJ2-2	TRBD1	few	CASSLGQTTGELFF	TGTGCCAGCAGCTTGGGACAGACCACCGGGGAGCTGTTTTTT
TRBV5-4	TRBJ2-7	.	.	CASSLGGGIYEQYF	TGTGCCAGCAGCTTGGGAGGAGGGATTTACGAGCAGTACTTC
TRBV5-5	TRBJ1-1	.	few	CASSRQENTEAFF	TGTGCCAGCAGCCGACAGGAGAACACTGAAGCTTTCTTT
TRBV6-5	TRBJ1-3	.	.	CASSYPFGVSGNTIYF	TGTGCCAGCAGTTACCCTTTTGGAGTCTCTGGAAACACCATATATTTT
TRBV9	TRBJ1-2	TRBD1	.	CASSPGQGAPGAYGYTF	TGTGCCAGCAGCCCGGGACAGGGGGCCCCGGGGGCCTATGGCTACACCTTC
TRBV28	TRBJ1-5	.	.	CASSPAHYSNQPQHF	TGTGCCAGCAGCCCCGCGCACTATAGCAATCAGCCCCAGCATTTT
TRBV2	TRBJ1-2	.	.	CASSPTRGGDYGYTF	TGTGCCAGCAGTCCCACCCGGGGAGGGGACTATGGCTACACCTTC
TRBV7-9	TRBJ2-2	TRBD1	.	CASSLSRTGNTGELFF	TGTGCCAGCAGCTTATCCCGGACAGGGAATACCGGGGAGCTGTTTTTT
TRBV6-6	TRBJ1-5	TRBD1	few	CASSPFRQGLRIYSNQPQHF	TGTGCCAGCAGTCCTTTCAGACAGGGATTGAGGATATATAGCAATCAGCCCCAGCATTTT
TRBV6-5	TRBJ1-1	TRBD1	.	CASSTYRGNTEAFF	TGTGCCAGCAGTACCTACAGGGGGAACACTGAAGCTTTCTTT
TRBV19	TRBJ1-5	.	.	CASSKASGGLSNQPQHF	TGTGCCAGTAGTAAAGCGTCCGGCGGACTTAGCAATCAGCCCCAGCATTTT
TRBV28	TRBJ1-1	.	.	CASSRVTNTEAFF	TGTGCCAGCAGTCGCGTCACCAACACTGAAGCTTTCTTT
TRBV6-5	TRBJ1-3	.	.	CASSYRGGSSGNTIYF	TGTGCCAGCAGTTACAGGGGGGGTTCGTCTGGAAACACCATATATTTT
TRBV6-2/TRBV6-3	TRBJ1-2	TRBD1	few	CASSHRGLGVSYGYTF	TGTGCCAGCAGCCACAGGGGGCTGGGCGTCAGCTATGGCTACACCTTC
TRBV7-8	TRBJ1-3	.	.	CASSLTIGNSGNTIYF	TGTGCCAGCAGCTTAACGATAGGCAACTCTGGAAACACCATATATTTT
TRBV19	TRBJ1-5	.	.	CASSSTGNQPQHF	TGTGCCAGTAGTAGCACAGGGAATCAGCCCCAGCATTTT
TRBV24-1	TRBJ1-2	.	.	CATSDSDQGRDYGYTF	TGTGCCACCAGTGATTCAGACCAGGGAAGGGACTATGGCTACACCTTC
TRBV9	TRBJ2-5	.	.	CASGGSETQYF	TGTGCCAGTGGTGGTTCGGAGACCCAGTACTTC
TRBV5-1	TRBJ2-3	.	.	CASSQGSLTDTQYF	TGCGCCAGCAGTCAGGGGAGTCTCACAGATACGCAGTATTTT
TRBV3-1/TRBV3-2	TRBJ2-7	TRBD1	once	CASSHGDRNYEQYF	TGTGCCAGCAGCCATGGGGACAGGAACTACGAGCAGTACTTC
TRBV28	TRBJ1-5	.	.	CASSALQENQPQHF	TGTGCCAGCAGTGCACTACAGGAAAATCAGCCCCAGCATTTT
TRBV27	TRBJ1-6	.	.	CASSLLRGGGSPLHF	TGTGCCAGCAGTTTATTACGTGGTGGTGGTTCACCCCTCCACTTT
TRBV28	TRBJ2-7	TRBD2	once	CASRVGLGGYEQYF	TGTGCCAGCAGAGTGGGACTAGGAGGTTACGAGCAGTACTTC
TRBV29-1	TRBJ1-2	.	few	CSVEDLRGRSYGYTF	TGCAGCGTTGAAGATCTTCGCGGCAGGTCATATGGCTACACCTTC
TRBV6-5	TRBJ2-7	TRBD1	few	CASRRQGGGYEQYF	TGTGCCAGCAGGAGACAGGGGGGTGGCTACGAGCAGTACTTC
TRBV13	TRBJ1-3	TRBD1	few	CASSRQGAENTIYF	TGTGCCAGCAGCCGACAGGGGGCTGAAAACACCATATATTTT